This record concerns one T cell receptor (beta chain) sequence. Its antigen is currently not known. Base qualities were left out, and no much larger clone turns up one base away. Receptors were amplified or captured by PCR. DNA from cultured CD4+ T cells was subjected to TCR sequencing with the Oncomine TCR Beta short-read assay at the Johns Hopkins FTIC core. The QIAamp micro DNA kit was used to extract genomic DNA from the cultured CD4+ T cells. The Oncomine TCR Beta libraries from cultured CD4+ T cells were pooled using unique dual indexes and then sequenced on an Illumina iSeq 100. The paper's data handling went like this. Non-productive sequences were removed, and CDR3s not starting with C, not ending with F or W, or shorter than 7 amino acids were discarded. The MANAFEST web application was used to identify antigen-specific clonotypes by comparing peptide-stimulated wells against reference wells and other culture wells. An FDR below 0.05, an odds ratio above 5, and a productive frequency above 0.1% in at least two of three replicate wells were required for clones to be considered positive. A clonotype was classed as cross-reactive if the clonotype showed significant expansion both in SARS-CoV-2 spike wells and in at least one common cold coronavirus spike condition. Using R version 3.6.1, CDR3 homology was evaluated through Levenshtein distances (stringdist) along with unrooted phylogenetic trees (ape). TCRdb redid the processing of the public reads, applying fastp at Q25 and MiXCR, and retained in-frame beta chains. Records with the same CDR3 protein are collapsed into one entry carrying the most frequent genes and DNA. TCRdb's processing, not the study's, gives the V and J calls here. The sample has about 11,000 distinct CDR3 sequences on record, around 78% of them singletons. Of the sample, 6% to 9% is held by the ten largest clones.

This sample is drawn from a study of vaccination and CD4 T cells after COVID-19 (dated by TCRdb to between 2021 and 2023). For context, the study as a whole: Every convalescent patient had a positive nasal swab PCR test for SARS-CoV-2, with mild disease in several patients and severe disease in one. The convalescent cohort comprised six males and four females, including two Hispanic individuals, seven Caucasians, two Asians and one multiracial person. Each participant got two doses of either the Pfizer-BioNTech BNT162b2 vaccine (n=8) or the Moderna mRNA-1273 vaccine (n=2). Post-COVID blood samples were collected from convalescent patients a median of around 96 days after diagnosis, with a range of roughly 35 to 170 days. The time from the second vaccine dose to post-vaccine blood sampling had a median of around 72 days and ranged from roughly 13 to 241 days. For stimulating the cultures, overlapping spike peptide pools were used, derived from SARS-CoV-2 as well as from the common cold coronaviruses HCoV-NL63, HCoV-OC43 and HCoV-229E. In control cultures, a CEFX viral epitope pool was used as positive control, an HIV-1 Nef peptide pool was used as negative control, or no peptide was added. In around nine COVID-19 convalescent patients and a handful of infection-naive healthy vaccine recipients, the spike-specific CD4+ TCR repertoire before mRNA vaccination was compared with the repertoire after mRNA vaccination. Broad study findings and their caveats: The median count of SARS-CoV-2-reactive clonotypes went up from under 25 after infection to some 38 after vaccination, although the change was not significant. Only a relatively small number of convalescent patients were included in the study, and early timepoints following natural infection were not analyzed. In convalescent patients, a median roughly 87% of post-vaccine SARS-CoV-2-reactive clones were detected only after vaccination, and vaccine-specific priming was suggested by this finding. Of the vaccine-specific clones found in convalescent patients, nearly all (304 of 307) were mono-reactive for SARS-CoV-2 spike instead of being cross-reactive with common cold coronaviruses.

Read against the paper, the sample's treatment or condition label means: roughly 11-day PBMC culture with coronavirus spike peptide pools or control peptides (ViraFEST assay). To expand antigen-specific T cells with peptide pools and then pick out the expanded clonotypes through TCR sequencing, the study relied on the ViraFEST assay. The positive SARS-CoV-2 PCR tests of the convalescent patients were dated from March to December 2020, before the Alpha, Beta and Delta variants emerged in the United States. Each well held millions of PBMCs cultured with approximately 10 ug/ml peptide pools in IMDM containing approximately 5% human AB serum and approximately 10 IU/ml IL-2. On days 3 and 7, half of the culture medium was replaced with fresh IL-2-containing medium. After 10 days of culture, CD4+ T cells were isolated by negative selection with the EasySep CD4+ T cell isolation kit. Ficoll-Paque Plus gradient centrifugation was used to isolate PBMCs from whole blood, and the isolated PBMCs were then either used fresh or cryopreserved at -140C. Culture conditions were generally each tested in triplicate wells.

Via the germline V gene, CDR1 is WSHSY and CDR2 SAAADI. Trimming costs V 0 bases and J 0 bases, and their ends lie 12 bases apart. The CDR3 measures 16 amino acids from cysteine to phenylalanine. The kept DNA is CDR3 alone, 48 bases in frame from the first base. The rearrangement joined TRBV10-2 to TRBJ2-7, with the D segment identity uncertain. Sequenced sample: CD4+ T cells from blood, cultured in vitro. The origin of this receptor is a human donor who had recovered from COVID-19. The DNA sequence is TGCGCCAGCAGTGAGTCTGGACCTATAAGCTCCTACGAGCAGTACTTC. Its translation is CASSESGPISSYEQYF.